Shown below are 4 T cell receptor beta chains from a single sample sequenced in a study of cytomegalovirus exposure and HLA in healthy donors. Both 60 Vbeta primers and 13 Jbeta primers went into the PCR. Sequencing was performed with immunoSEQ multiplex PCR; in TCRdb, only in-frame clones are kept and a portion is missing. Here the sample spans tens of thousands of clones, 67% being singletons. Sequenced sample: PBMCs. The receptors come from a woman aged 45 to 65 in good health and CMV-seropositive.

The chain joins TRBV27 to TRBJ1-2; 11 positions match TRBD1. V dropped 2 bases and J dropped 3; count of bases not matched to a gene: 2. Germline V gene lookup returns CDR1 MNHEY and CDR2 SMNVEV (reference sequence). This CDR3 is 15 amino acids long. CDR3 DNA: TGTGCCAGCAGTTTAGGGACAGGGGGAGACTATGGCTACACCTTC. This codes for CASSLGTGGDYGYTF.

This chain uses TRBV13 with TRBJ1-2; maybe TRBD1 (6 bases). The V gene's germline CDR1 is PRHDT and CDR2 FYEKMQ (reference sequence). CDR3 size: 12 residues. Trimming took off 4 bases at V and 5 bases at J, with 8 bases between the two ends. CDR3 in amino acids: CASSSGQYGYTF. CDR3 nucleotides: TGTGCCAGCAGCTCTGGACAGTATGGCTACACCTTC.

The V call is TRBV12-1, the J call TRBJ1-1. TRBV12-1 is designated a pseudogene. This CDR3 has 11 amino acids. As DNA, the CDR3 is TGTGCCAGCAGCTCGGGCACTGAAGCTTTCTTT. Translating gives CASSSGTEAFF.

The CDR3 nucleotides are TGCGCCAGCAGCTGGGGGGACGGAAGCTCCTATAATTCACCCCTCCACTTT. It encodes CASSWGDGSSYNSPLHF. The chain recombines TRBV5-1 with TRBJ1-6, with D possibly TRBD1 on 5 matching bases. The CDR3 runs 17 residues. CDR1 and CDR2 from the germline V gene are SGHRS and YFSETQ. Trimming stripped 3 bases from V and 0 bases from J, with 13 bases between.